A selection of T cell receptor beta chains follows, all from one sample in a study of a mutant IDH1 vaccine in newly diagnosed glioma. Using immunoSEQ multiplex PCR, the repertoire was profiled, and TCRdb retains in-frame clones only, with some absent. The sample shows about 30,000 clones, about four fifths of them seen only once. Sequences were derived from PBMCs, sampled from a glioma patient treated with radiotherapy, temozolomide or both. Every receptor here comes from a man younger than 40 with glioma. Each CDR3 is given with its conserved first and last residue.

J gene,V gene,CDR3 protein
TRBJ1-5,TRBV4-1,CASSQEGTDRQHF
TRBJ2-3,TRBV2,CASSGLAGGTDTQYF
TRBJ1-2,TRBV15,CATSIGRLNYGYTF
TRBJ1-1,TRBV30,CAWSPLITENTEAFF
TRBJ2-1,TRBV5-1,CASSVDSTYNEQFF
TRBJ1-5,TRBV3-1/TRBV3-2,CASSQDGHF
TRBJ1-5,TRBV19,CASSIGGQGGGNQPQHF
TRBJ1-1,TRBV4-3,CASSQVRDRADTEAFF
TRBJ2-3,TRBV11-2,CASSLGGGTDTQYF
TRBJ2-7,TRBV13,CASSLTGSEQYF
TRBJ2-5,TRBV27,CASIGVAASGRETQYF
TRBJ2-2,TRBV10-1,CASSRGSGTGELFF
TRBJ2-7,TRBV13,CASSLMAGTPSYEQYF
TRBJ2-1,TRBV5-4,CASTGNPYNEQFF
TRBJ1-1,TRBV5-1,CASSAGGRRVNTEAFF
TRBJ2-2,TRBV5-1,CASSPRGQANTGELFF
TRBJ2-3,TRBV30,CAGDRGSSTDTQYF
TRBJ2-6,TRBV11-2,CASSTRPGQGYSGANVLTF
TRBJ2-3,TRBV4-1,CASSQGDSNTDTQYF
TRBJ2-1,TRBV30,CAWSIGGVNEQFF
TRBJ1-2,TRBV27,CASSFTGGQGYTF
TRBJ1-1,TRBV7-9,CASSFGTEAFF
TRBJ2-2,TRBV10-3,CAISESTRGTGELFF
TRBJ2-7,TRBV18,CASSPFPGQSSYEQYF
TRBJ1-4,TRBV29-1,CSVLISPSTNEKLFF
TRBJ1-1,TRBV9,CASSVETNTEAFF
TRBJ2-5,TRBV5-1,CASSFDPPGTSGVETQYF
TRBJ1-5,TRBV5-1,CASSLTGQPQHF
TRBJ2-5,TRBV9,CASSVGDSPETQYF
TRBJ1-5,TRBV7-9,CASSFGDRPSNQPQHF
TRBJ2-3,TRBV6-5,CASSYLTSGGTDTQYF
TRBJ1-1,TRBV5-4,CASSSNRGWTEAFF
TRBJ2-7,TRBV10-2,CASSLGERPGYEQYF
TRBJ1-5,TRBV7-8,CASSLRRDSNQPQHF
TRBJ2-4,TRBV7-2,CASSLEATKNIQYF
TRBJ2-7,TRBV4-3,CASSQGTGVSYEQYF
TRBJ2-1,TRBV5-1,CASRPHPGDEQFF
TRBJ1-1,TRBV6-1,CASSEAGSNTEAFF
TRBJ2-1,TRBV5-1,CASSLEGGGGSYNEQFF
TRBJ1-2,TRBV7-8,CASSLGTGGPSNYGYTF
TRBJ2-3,TRBV30,CAWSPSGGASDTQYF
TRBJ1-3,TRBV10-1,CASPRQISGNTIYF
TRBJ1-1,TRBV7-6,CASSLARGQGRRMNTEAFF
TRBJ1-2,TRBV5-1,CASSLVGQGAWGYGYTF
TRBJ2-1,TRBV4-2,CASSQAGGSSYNEQFF
TRBJ2-4,TRBV20-1,CSASVANIQYF
TRBJ1-5,TRBV19,CASSIGGAWNQPQHF
TRBJ1-5,TRBV14,CASSQDYDSPYSNQPQHF
TRBJ2-7,TRBV10-1,CASSGTSGSNEQYF
TRBJ2-7,TRBV7-8,CASSLAADAAYEQYF
TRBJ2-3,TRBV27,CASSPLSGQGAWAGGTDTQYF
TRBJ1-1,TRBV11-2,CASSGRLGNTEAFF
TRBJ2-2,TRBV19,CASSWTDNTGELFF
TRBJ2-5,TRBV7-2,CASSGPDGETQYF
TRBJ1-1,TRBV29-1,CSASNTEAFF
TRBJ2-3,TRBV14,CASSHPTSGIFTDTQYF
TRBJ2-3,TRBV21-1,CASSKRLAGADTQYF